This T cell receptor (beta chain) comes out of a study of cytomegalovirus exposure and HLA in healthy donors. Findings and caveats of the study: A classifier reportedly called cytomegalovirus status with high sensitivity and specificity. Overall, 164 TCR beta chains were annotated as cytomegalovirus-associated. In an earlier analysis, in some 540 donors, most V segments appeared productive either ~87% or ~30% of the time.

A word on this clone: Its antigen remains unknown.

The donors comprised healthy bone marrow donors. PCR involved 60 Vbeta and 13 Jbeta primers. Clones were read by immunoSEQ multiplex PCR, and TCRdb kept only the in-frame ones, dropping some. Of over 150,000 clones listed, under 85% were seen once; the top ten hold about 4.9%. CDR1 is SNHLY, CDR2 FYNNEI, per germline. CDR3 length: 14 residues. With 4 bases removed from V and 1 base from J, the gap between germline ends came to 10 bases. Material for sequencing was PBMCs. This sequence originates from a woman aged 18-29 years in good health and CMV-seropositive. The J gene is TRBJ1-1, the V gene TRBV2; a possible D gene is TRBD1 (6 bases). The CDR3 is CASSGDRKNTEAFF. The DNA of the CDR3 is TGTGCCAGCAGTGGTGACAGGAAGAACACTGAAGCTTTCTTT.